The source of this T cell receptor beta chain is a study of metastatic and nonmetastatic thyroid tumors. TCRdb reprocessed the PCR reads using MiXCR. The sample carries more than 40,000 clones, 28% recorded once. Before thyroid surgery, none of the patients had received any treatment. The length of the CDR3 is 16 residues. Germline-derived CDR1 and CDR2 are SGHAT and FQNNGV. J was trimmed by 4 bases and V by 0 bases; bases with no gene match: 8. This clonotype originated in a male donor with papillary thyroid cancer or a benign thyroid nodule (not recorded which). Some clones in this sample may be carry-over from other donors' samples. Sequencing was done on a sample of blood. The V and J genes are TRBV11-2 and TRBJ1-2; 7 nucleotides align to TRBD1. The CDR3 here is CASSLDLAGGLYGYTF. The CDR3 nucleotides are TGTGCCAGCAGCTTAGATTTGGCAGGGGGGCTCTATGGCTACACCTTC.